The present T cell receptor beta chain was sequenced within a study of OX40 agonist ivuxolimab in advanced cancers. Study outcomes and limitations: Some of the lowest clonal expansion was seen in partial responders at 0.1-3.0 mg/kg.

In the case of this clone: Its antigen remains unknown.

The CDR3 has 15 residues. V was pared by 5 bases and J by 1 base, with 14 bases between. Germline V CDR1 and CDR2: SGHAT, FQNNGV. Clones were sequenced by immunoSEQ multiplex PCR, and TCRdb holds only the in-frame ones, with some missing. The repertoire holds 90,000 or so clones, with approximately 92% as singletons. This receptor was obtained from an adult with an advanced solid tumor such as melanoma, head and neck, liver or kidney cancer. Material: CD4+ or CD8+ T cells sorted from blood, obtained in a trial of the OX40 agonist ivuxolimab. The gene calls are TRBV11-2 and TRBJ1-1; D remains ambiguous. In DNA form, the CDR3 reads TGTGCCAGCAGCCCCCACAGTGTGGGGAACACTGAAGCTTTCTTT. Translated, it gives CASSPHSVGNTEAFF.